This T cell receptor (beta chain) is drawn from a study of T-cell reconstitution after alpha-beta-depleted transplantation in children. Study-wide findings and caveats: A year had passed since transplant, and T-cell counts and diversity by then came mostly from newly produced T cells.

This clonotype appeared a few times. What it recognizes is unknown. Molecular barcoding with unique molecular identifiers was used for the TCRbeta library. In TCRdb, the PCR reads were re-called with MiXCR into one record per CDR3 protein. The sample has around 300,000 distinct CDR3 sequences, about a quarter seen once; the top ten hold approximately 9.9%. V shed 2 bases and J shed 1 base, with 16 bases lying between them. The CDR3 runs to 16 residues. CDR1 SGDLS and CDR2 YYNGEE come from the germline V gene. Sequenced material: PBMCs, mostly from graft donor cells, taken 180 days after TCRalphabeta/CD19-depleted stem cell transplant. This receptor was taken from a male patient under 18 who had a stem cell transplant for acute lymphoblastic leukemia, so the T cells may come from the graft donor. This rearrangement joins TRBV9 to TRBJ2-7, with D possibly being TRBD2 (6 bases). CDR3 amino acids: CASSVAGSGVSYEQYF. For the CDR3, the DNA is TGTGCCAGCAGCGTGGCGGGTTCGGGGGTGTCCTACGAGCAGTACTTC.